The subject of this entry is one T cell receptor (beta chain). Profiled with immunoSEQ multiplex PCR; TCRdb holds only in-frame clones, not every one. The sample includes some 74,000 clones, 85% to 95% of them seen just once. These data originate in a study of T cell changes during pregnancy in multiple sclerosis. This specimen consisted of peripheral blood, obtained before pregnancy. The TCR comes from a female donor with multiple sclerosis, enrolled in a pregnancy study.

The CDR3 DNA is TGCGCCAGCAGCCAAGGACTAGCGGAATGGAACACCGGGGAGCTGTTTTTT. Its protein is CASSQGLAEWNTGELFF. The chain recombines TRBV5-1 with TRBJ2-2; 10 bases are shared with TRBD2. With V trimmed by 4 bases and J by 1 base, 7 bases remained unmatched. The CDR3 has 17 amino acids. In germline, CDR1 is SGHRS, CDR2 YFSETQ. The whole variable domain, filled in from reference TRBV5-1 and TRBJ2-2, reads KAGVTQTPRYLIKTRGQQVTLSCSPISGHRSVSWYQQTPGQGLQFLFEYFSETQRNKGNFPGRFSGRQFSNSRSEMNVSTLELGDSALYLCASSQGLAEWNTGELFFGEGSRLTVL.